Below, 29 T cell receptor beta chains from the same sample are listed, as sequenced in a study of PD-L1 blockade in urothelial cancer. Data came from immunoSEQ multiplex PCR; TCRdb stores just in-frame clones and leaves some out. Of tens of thousands of clones listed, around 80% are singletons. Time point in this sample: pretreatment peripheral blood. This material consisted of PBMCs, taken around atezolizumab (anti-PD-L1) treatment. The receptor set was obtained from a man between 65 and 85 years old with urothelial cancer.

This clone has only a few counts. The gene calls are TRBV27 and TRBJ1-5; the D gene is possibly TRBD1 (6 bases). Germline-derived CDR1 and CDR2 are MNHEY and SMNVEV (reference sequence). This CDR3 has 14 residues. The V gene lost 4 bases and the J gene lost 7 bases, with 14 bases spanning the gap. DNA of the CDR3: TGTGCCAGCAGTTCCCCAGGGGATTTACAGCCCCAGCATTTT. It codes for CASSSPGDLQPQHF.

This clone was counted once. The V call is TRBV27, the J call TRBJ2-3; 7 nucleotides agree with TRBD1. V gave up 8 bases and J gave up 8 bases; unmatched junction bases: 13. Per germline, CDR1 MNHEY and CDR2 SMNVEV (reference sequence). This CDR3 region has 14 residues. The CDR3 loop is CASRDRAAFGTQYF. CDR3 bases: TGTGCCAGCCGAGACAGGGCCGCCTTTGGTACGCAGTATTTT.

The chain uses TRBV4-1 and TRBJ2-2, with TRBD2 identical over 7 bases. V trimming: 0 bases; J trimming: 7 bases; junction bases outside the gene matches: 11. The CDR3 is 17 residues long. Per the germline V gene, CDR1 is MGHRA and CDR2 is YSYEKL. The CDR3 DNA is TGCGCCAGCAGCCAAGATAGTAGTATAGGGGACTACGGGGAGCTGTTTTTT. As protein: CASSQDSSIGDYGELFF.

This clone was counted once. The V call is TRBV11-3, the J call TRBJ1-2; D perhaps matches TRBD1 (5 bases). Between the trimmed V and J ends, which lost 5 bases and 6 bases, there was a span of 10 bases. Per the germline V gene, CDR1 is SGHNT and CDR2 is YENEEA. CDR3 size: 12 residues. The CDR3: CASSAGTHGYTF. DNA of the CDR3: TGTGCCAGCAGCGCGGGGACCCATGGCTACACCTTC. The full variable domain, with the rest looked up from reference TRBV11-3 and TRBJ1-2, is EAGVVQSPRYKIIEKKQPVAFWCNPISGHNTLYWYLQNLGQGPELLIRYENEEAVDDSQLPKDRFSAERLKGVDSTLKIQPAELGDSAVYLCASSAGTHGYTFGSGTRLTVV.

This clone was observed many times. The chain employs TRBV7-9 and TRBJ1-2; D is uncertain. Trimming removed 6 bases from V and 7 bases from J, with 15 bases in between. CDR3 length: 13 residues. Germline V CDR1 and CDR2: SEHNR, FQNEAQ (reference sequence). CDR3 sequence: CASSWELSGGYTF. The DNA for the CDR3 is TGTGCCAGCAGTTGGGAGCTCAGCGGTGGCTACACCTTC.

This chain joins TRBV2 and TRBJ2-2; D may be TRBD2 (6 bases). The germline V gene encodes CDR1 SNHLY and CDR2 FYNNEI. This CDR3 is 15 amino acids long. V dropped 7 bases and J dropped 5 bases, with 17 bases sitting between them. The CDR3 protein is CASTARLVGTGELFF. In DNA form, the CDR3 reads TGTGCCAGCACCGCCAGACTAGTCGGAACCGGGGAGCTGTTTTTT.

This clone was counted once. V is TRBV5-5 and J is TRBJ1-1; the D is unclear. V was clipped by 4 bases and J by 4 bases, with 17 bases between them. Germline values: CDR1 SGHKS, CDR2 YYEKEE (reference sequence). CDR3 size: 15 residues. CDR3 region: CASSARLGDSTEAFF. The CDR3 DNA follows: TGTGCCAGCAGCGCTAGGTTAGGAGATAGCACTGAAGCTTTCTTT.

This clone was counted once. This sequence joins TRBV7-2 and TRBJ2-3; weak D call: TRBD2 (5 bases). Germline loops: CDR1 SGHTA, CDR2 FQGNSA. The CDR3 runs 14 residues. V was trimmed by 5 bases and J by 3 bases, leaving 12 bases between them. CDR3 sequence reads: CASSRDPGTDTQYF. The CDR3 bases are TGTGCCAGCAGCCGCGACCCGGGGACAGATACGCAGTATTTT.

This clone showed up just a few times. The sample has other DNA sequences that encode this CDR3 too. The rearrangement joins TRBV5-1 to TRBJ2-1; TRBD2 aligns across 15 bases. J gave up 7 bases and V 0 bases, and 2 bases lay outside the gene matches. Germline V lookup: CDR1 SGHRS, CDR2 YFSETQ. This CDR3 is 16 amino acids long. CDR3 DNA: TGCGCCAGCAGCTTGGAAGGGACTAGCGGGAGGAATGAGCAGTTCTTC. It yields the protein CASSLEGTSGRNEQFF.

This clone was detected a few times. V gene TRBV6-5 combines with J gene TRBJ2-1; 9 positions match TRBD1. CDR3 length: 11 amino acids. Germline V lookup: CDR1 MNHEY, CDR2 SVGAGI. The CDR3 DNA sequence: TGTTTTGAGACAGGGGGCAATGAGCAGTTCTTC. This codes for CFETGGNEQFF.

V usage is TRBV11-3 and J usage is TRBJ2-7; 8 positions match TRBD1. The CDR3 has 15 amino acids. V lost 5 bases and J lost 2; bases outside the gene matches: 8. Germline assignment: CDR1 SGHNT and CDR2 YENEEA. CDR3 bases: TGTGCCAGCAGCCCGACAACAGGGGGAACCTACGAGCAGTACTTC. It codes for CASSPTTGGTYEQYF.

Points on this clone: A junction end diverges from the germline sequence, so it may reflect a read error. The same CDR3 arises from other DNA sequences in this sample as well. The chain employs TRBV6-1 and TRBJ2-7; D is possibly TRBD1 (6 bases). Germline values: CDR1 MNHNS, CDR2 SASEGT. This CDR3 spans 19 amino acids. CDR3 in amino acids: CASSEPLFGPYRDSYEQYF. The CDR3 DNA reads as TGTGCCAGTAGTGAGCCCCTATTCGGCCCATACAGGGACTCCTACGAGCAGTACTTC.

This rearrangement joins TRBV27 to TRBJ1-6; D gene unclear. V was trimmed by 6 bases and J by 4 bases, leaving 10 bases between them. Germline V gives CDR1 MNHEY, CDR2 SMNVEV (reference sequence). The CDR3 runs 14 residues. The CDR3 DNA reads as TGTGCCAGCAGACTCCGGGAGTATAATTCACCCCTCCACTTT. It specifies CASRLREYNSPLHF.

The chain employs TRBV4-3 and TRBJ2-4; the match to TRBD2 covers 8 bases. Per germline, CDR1 LGHNA and CDR2 YSLEER. V lost 0 bases, J lost 8 bases, and 9 bases stayed unmatched. The CDR3 has 16 residues. The chain's CDR3 is CASSQDTGRAGDIQYF. DNA for the CDR3: TGCGCCAGCAGCCAAGATACCGGGAGGGCCGGGGACATTCAGTACTTC.

This clone was picked up a small number of times. V gene TRBV14 combines with J gene TRBJ2-2, with TRBD1 as a possible D gene (6 bases). The germline CDR1 and CDR2 sequences are SGHDN and FVKESK. V was cut by 3 bases and J by 6 bases, with 17 bases left in between. The CDR3 is 16 residues long. CDR3 sequence: CASSQTRGPPPGELFF. The CDR3 bases are TGTGCCAGCAGCCAGACCAGGGGTCCCCCACCCGGGGAGCTGTTTTTT.

The chain joins TRBV28 to TRBJ2-4, with TRBD2 identical over 8 bases. CDR3 length: 15 amino acids. V shed 5 bases, J shed 3 bases, and the junction held 6 bases outside the gene matches. Per the germline V gene, CDR1 is MDHEN and CDR2 is SYDVKM. CDR3 residues: CASSGAGGGKNIQYF. In DNA form, the CDR3 reads TGTGCCAGCAGTGGCGCCGGGGGGGGCAAAAACATTCAGTACTTC. Full variable domain (rest looked up from reference TRBV28 and TRBJ2-4): DVKVTQSSRYLVKRTGEKVFLECVQDMDHENMFWYRQDPGLGLRLIYFSYDVKMKEKGDIPEGYSVSREKKERFSLILESASTNQTSMYLCASSGAGGGKNIQYFGAGTRLSVL.

The chain recombines TRBV4-3 with TRBJ1-1; D not resolved. CDR1 and CDR2 (germline): LGHNA, YSLEER. The V end lost 0 bases, the J end lost 0 bases, and 8 bases lay between the germline ends. The CDR3 has 15 residues. The CDR3: CASSQDPLLNTEAFF. The DNA of the CDR3 is TGCGCCAGCAGCCAAGACCCCTTGTTGAACACTGAAGCTTTCTTT.

The chain has TRBV14 and TRBJ1-4; D not resolved. The CDR3 contains 14 residues. Germline values: CDR1 SGHDN, CDR2 FVKESK. V dropped 5 bases and J dropped 4 bases, with 11 bases sitting between them. In DNA form, the CDR3 reads TGTGCCAGCAGCGCAGGCCTATTTAATGAAAAACTGTTTTTT. It specifies CASSAGLFNEKLFF.

This chain connects TRBV4-3 to TRBJ2-5; 14 bases are shared with TRBD2. The CDR3 is made up of 17 amino acids. J lost 5 bases, V lost 1 base, and 6 bases had no gene match. Germline lookup yields CDR1 LGHNA and CDR2 YSLEER. Here the CDR3 DNA reads TGCGCCAGCAGCCAAGTTGGGACTAGCGGGGGTGGTGAGACCCAGTACTTC. It encodes CASSQVGTSGGGETQYF.

The V call is TRBV11-2, the J call TRBJ2-7; TRBD1 agrees at 7 bases. The V gene's germline CDR1 is SGHAT and CDR2 FQNNGV. V was clipped by 5 bases and J by 3 bases; unmatched bases: 7. The CDR3 runs to 14 residues. The CDR3 loop reads CASSPDRSVYEQYF. The CDR3 region has the DNA TGTGCCAGCAGCCCGGACAGGTCGGTCTACGAGCAGTACTTC.

The CDR3 region has the DNA TGTGCCAGCAGCCCAGGGTATAGCAATCAGCCCCAGCATTTT. As protein: CASSPGYSNQPQHF. V gene TRBV7-8 combines with J gene TRBJ1-5, with a possible D match to TRBD1 (5 bases). The CDR3 runs to 14 residues. V shed 5 bases and J shed 0 bases, with 8 bases lying between them. Germline V lookup: CDR1 SGHVS, CDR2 FQNEAQ.

The CDR3 loop is CASSSSLAGGWSTDTQYF. CDR3 DNA sequence: TGTGCCAGCAGCTCGTCGCTAGCGGGGGGGTGGAGCACAGATACGCAGTATTTT. V usage is TRBV5-6 and J usage is TRBJ2-3; TRBD2 aligns across 12 bases. The CDR3 contains 18 residues. The ends lost 3 bases at V and 0 bases at J; junction bases unmatched: 8. Germline V gene data show CDR1 as SGHDT and CDR2 as YYEEEE.

A few counts support this clone. The V and J genes are TRBV4-3 and TRBJ2-7; 7 bases agree with TRBD2. The CDR3 is made up of 15 amino acids. Per germline, CDR1 LGHNA and CDR2 YSLEER. V lost 0 bases to trimming and J lost 1 base; unmatched junction nucleotides: 3. The CDR3: CASSQDTSASYEQYF. CDR3 coding DNA: TGCGCCAGCAGCCAAGATACTAGCGCGTCCTACGAGCAGTACTTC.

A few counts support this clone. The chain joins TRBV19 to TRBJ1-1; D is perhaps TRBD1 (6 bases). Looked up from germline, CDR1 is LNHDA and CDR2 is SQIVND (reference sequence). The CDR3 runs 15 residues. Between the trimmed V and J ends, which lost 8 bases and 1 base, there was a span of 17 bases. The CDR3 nucleotides are TGTGCCAGTCAACTACAGGGAATTTCGAACACTGAAGCTTTCTTT. Protein: CASQLQGISNTEAFF.

This clone has only a few counts. The rearrangement joins TRBV19 to TRBJ2-1, with D perhaps TRBD2 (7 bases). Germline CDR1 LNHDA, CDR2 SQIVND (reference sequence). CDR3 length equals 16 residues. V lost 4 bases and J lost 5, with 18 bases in between. The CDR3 is CASSKGGRGVNNEQFF. Here the CDR3 DNA reads TGTGCCAGTAGTAAAGGGGGTCGGGGGGTAAACAATGAGCAGTTCTTC.

By its share, this clone is medium-sized. The gene calls are TRBV6-5 and TRBJ1-1, with D perhaps TRBD1 (5 bases). From germline, CDR1 is MNHEY and CDR2 SVGAGI. V lost 4 bases and J lost 3, with 12 bases in between. The CDR3 sequence is 14 residues long. CDR3 protein: CASSSQGWDTEAFF. The DNA of the CDR3 is TGTGCCAGCAGTTCCCAGGGCTGGGACACTGAAGCTTTCTTT.

The V call is TRBV27, the J call TRBJ1-2; D not resolved. This CDR3 comprises 13 residues. Germline CDR1 MNHEY, CDR2 SMNVEV (reference sequence). V was shortened by 0 bases and J by 8 bases, with 10 bases between the two germline ends. The CDR3: CASSLSPGKGYTF. The DNA for the CDR3 is TGTGCCAGCAGTTTATCACCAGGAAAAGGCTACACCTTC.

The V call is TRBV5-4, the J call TRBJ2-1; TRBD2 matches at 7 bases. V shed 10 bases, J shed 0 bases, and the junction held 19 bases outside the gene matches. This CDR3 is built from 18 residues. CDR1 and CDR2 (germline): SGHNT, YYREEE (reference sequence). CDR3 amino acids: CALGGLAANPSSYNEQFF. CDR3 nucleotides: TGTGCCTTAGGTGGGCTAGCGGCAAACCCTAGCTCCTACAATGAGCAGTTCTTC.

The J gene is TRBJ1-1, the V gene TRBV19; tentative D call: TRBD1 (6 bases). The CDR3 consists of 15 residues. Germline V gene lookup returns CDR1 LNHDA and CDR2 SQIVND (reference sequence). V was clipped by 1 base and J by 3 bases, with 12 bases between them. The CDR3 sequence is CASSIGRGADTEAFF. The CDR3 DNA reads as TGTGCCAGTAGTATAGGGCGGGGGGCTGACACTGAAGCTTTCTTT.